The next 14 T cell receptor beta chains were all read from a single sample in a study of CD39 and CD103 CD8 tumor-infiltrating T cells. Generated by immunoSEQ multiplex PCR, the TCRdb table keeps only in-frame clones and is missing some. The sample includes 7,000 to 8,500 clones, roughly three fifths of them seen just once. The sequencing input was CD8+ T cells sorted from blood. Subset indicated: total memory CD8 T cells (CD45RA-CCR7+/-) from blood or uninvolved lymph node. Receptors originate from a human donor with head and neck squamous cell carcinoma.

Details on this clone: Likely a read error: the CDR3 ends without its conserved phenylalanine or tryptophan. It is unclear where the CDR3 begins or ends on the DNA, so no DNA is shown, and the CDR3 is as TCRdb lists it. The rearrangement joins TRBV6-1 to TRBJ2-7; whether TRBD2, the table's D call, matches the DNA was not checked. A total of 11 residues make up the CDR3, ends included. Germline-derived CDR1 and CDR2 are MNHNS and SASEGT. CDR3 residues: CASSEGGGGRD.

DNA of the CDR3: TGTGCCAGCAGCTCGCCGCGTCAATATGAGCAGTTCTTC. Its protein is CASSSPRQYEQFF. The chain couples TRBV7-8 to TRBJ2-1; D gene unclear. V was cut by 4 bases and J by 8 bases, with 12 bases left in between. Looked up from germline, CDR1 is SGHVS and CDR2 is FQNEAQ. The CDR3 totals 13 residues.

The chain joins TRBV9 to TRBJ1-2; a possible D gene is TRBD1 (6 bases). CDR3 length: 15 amino acids. Germline assignment: CDR1 SGDLS and CDR2 YYNGEE. V gave up 0 bases and J gave up 4 bases, with 13 bases separating them. Written as DNA, the CDR3 is TGTGCCAGCAGCGTAGGTTCAGGGGTTGGCTATGGCTACACCTTC. Protein sequence: CASSVGSGVGYGYTF.

The J gene is TRBJ2-7, the V gene TRBV5-1; D is perhaps TRBD1 or TRBD2 (5 bases each). V was clipped by 7 bases and J by 4 bases, with 21 bases between them. Germline V gene data show CDR1 as SGHRS and CDR2 as YFSETQ. The CDR3 is made up of 15 amino acids. The CDR3 region has the DNA TGCGCCAGCTCCCCTGACGGGGCGGTTGGGTACGAGCAGTACTTC. It codes for CASSPDGAVGYEQYF.

This clone is a singleton in its sample. The V call is TRBV20-1, the J call TRBJ2-1, with D unresolved. The CDR3 extends over 11 amino acids. The V end lost 5 bases, the J end lost 10 bases, and 12 bases lay between the germline ends. Germline assignment: CDR1 DFQATT and CDR2 SNEGSKA (reference sequence). The CDR3 region is CSASRFGEQFF. The CDR3 DNA is TGCAGTGCTTCTAGGTTTGGAGAGCAGTTCTTC.

The J gene is TRBJ2-1, the V gene TRBV5-6, with D possibly being TRBD2 (7 bases). Germline V gives CDR1 SGHDT, CDR2 YYEEEE. The CDR3 contains 14 residues. V gave up 0 bases and J gave up 8 bases, with 12 bases separating them. The CDR3 is CASSLGGEGDEQFF. CDR3 DNA sequence: TGTGCCAGCAGCTTGGGAGGGGAGGGGGATGAGCAGTTCTTC.

The chain has TRBV7-9 and TRBJ2-1, with D maybe TRBD2 (5 bases). CDR1 and CDR2 (germline): SEHNR, FQNEAQ (reference sequence). Deletions cut 0 bases from V and 4 bases from J, with 7 bases between. The CDR3 has 14 residues. The CDR3 loop reads CASSLAGAYNEQFF. CDR3 DNA: TGTGCCAGCAGCTTAGCGGGAGCTTACAATGAGCAGTTCTTC. The full variable domain, its missing parts supplied by reference TRBV7-9 and TRBJ2-1, is DTGVSQNPRHKITKRGQNVTFRCDPISEHNRLYWYRQTLGQGPEFLTYFQNEAQLEKSRLLSDRFSAERPKGSFSTLEIQRTEQGDSAMYLCASSLAGAYNEQFFGPGTRLTVL.

The V call is TRBV7-8, the J call TRBJ2-2; D unclear. CDR3 size: 15 residues. Germline V gene lookup returns CDR1 SGHVS and CDR2 FQNEAQ. The V and J ends lost 4 bases and 3 bases respectively, with 12 bases between them. In DNA, the CDR3 is TGTGCCAGCAGCTCCCCCTCGGGCTACACCGGGGAGCTGTTTTTT. Translated, it gives CASSSPSGYTGELFF.

This clone is categorized as hyperexpanded (1% or more). The gene calls are TRBV9 and TRBJ2-2; 9 bases match TRBD1. This CDR3 region has 15 residues. The germline V gene encodes CDR1 SGDLS and CDR2 YYNGEE. J gave up 5 bases and V 3 bases, and 5 bases lay outside the gene matches. CDR3 DNA sequence: TGTGCCAGCAGCGCTGGGACAGGGCAGACCGGGGAGCTGTTTTTT. Its protein product is CASSAGTGQTGELFF.

The V and J genes are TRBV5-7 and TRBJ1-5; D is undetermined. TRBV5-7 is an ORF; its function is uncertain. Trimming cost V 2 bases and J 3 bases, with 12 bases left between them. The CDR3 length is 15 residues. CDR3 nucleotides: TGTGCCAGCAGCTTTCGGGGTACAAACAATCAGCCCCAGCATTTT. Translation gives CASSFRGTNNQPQHF.

Only one count was recorded for this clone. This chain connects TRBV19 to TRBJ2-3, with 7 bases lining up with TRBD2. The J segment lost 2 bases and the V segment lost 1 base, leaving 6 bases of the junction unmatched. The CDR3 is made up of 16 amino acids. The V gene's germline CDR1 is LNHDA and CDR2 SQIVND (reference sequence). The CDR3 DNA sequence: TGTGCCAGTAGTATAGCGGGTAGCGGGTTCACAGATACGCAGTATTTT. This translates into CASSIAGSGFTDTQYF.

The chain uses TRBV14 and TRBJ1-1; D not resolved. In germline, CDR1 is SGHDN, CDR2 FVKESK. This CDR3 has 16 amino acids. V lost 0 bases to trimming and J lost 0 bases, with 11 bases between them. This CDR3 is CASSQDYSHMNTEAFF. CDR3 bases: TGTGCCAGCAGCCAAGATTACAGCCACATGAACACTGAAGCTTTCTTT.

The CDR3 here is CATSREGPYNEQFF. The CDR3 DNA reads TGTGCCACCAGCAGAGAGGGCCCTTACAATGAGCAGTTCTTC. The chain carries TRBV15 and TRBJ2-1; D not resolved. In germline, CDR1 is LNHNV, CDR2 YYDKDF (reference sequence). V was trimmed by 0 bases and J by 4 bases, leaving 7 bases between them. This CDR3 contains 14 residues.

The sample holds a few counts of this clone. The rearrangement links TRBV7-9 to TRBJ1-1, with 7 bases matching TRBD1. This CDR3 has 19 residues. The V gene's germline CDR1 is SEHNR and CDR2 FQNEAQ (reference sequence). The ends lost 5 bases at V and 0 bases at J; junction bases unmatched: 18. CDR3 DNA: TGTGCCAGCAGCCCCGCCAGGGGGACCGAAACTTTTATGAACACTGAAGCTTTCTTT. This gives the protein CASSPARGTETFMNTEAFF.